These 30 T cell receptor beta chains came from one sample sequenced in a study of regulatory dendritic cells for organ transplantation. These TCRs' antigens remain unknown. Repertoires were generated with immunoSEQ multiplex PCR, while TCRdb's copy carries only in-frame clones and drops some. The sample contains 12,000 or so clones, nearly 90% of which appear only once. Allogeneic regulatory or mature dendritic cells were co-cultured for 5 days with CFSE-labeled sorted T cells at 1:10. Sequencing was performed on naive CD8+ T cells from blood cultured with dendritic cells. The subset here: CD45RA+ naive T cells. The receptors shown here come from a human donor in good health.

The chain recombines TRBV4-1 with TRBJ1-5; TRBD1 matches at 7 bases. In germline, CDR1 is MGHRA, CDR2 YSYEKL. This CDR3 has 16 amino acids. Trimming at V came to 3 bases and at J to 5 bases, leaving 10 bases not matched to a gene. In DNA, the CDR3 is TGCGCCAGCAGCCAGCAGAGCCGGGACAGTTATCAGCCCCAGCATTTT. Its translation is CASSQQSRDSYQPQHF.

The CDR3 here is CASSKEGGVLTPQADTQYF. As DNA, the CDR3 is TGTGCCAGCAGCAAAGAAGGGGGGGTCTTGACCCCTCAGGCAGATACGCAGTATTTT. The chain recombines TRBV21-1 with TRBJ2-3; the table's D call TRBD2 went unverified against the DNA. TRBV21-1 represents a pseudogene. The CDR3 has 19 amino acids.

V and J are TRBV4-3 and TRBJ2-7; TRBD1 is a possible D gene (6 bases). There are 17 residues in the CDR3. The germline V and J ends were trimmed by 0 bases and 1 base, with 16 bases remaining between them. Germline-derived CDR1 and CDR2 are LGHNA and YSLEER. The CDR3 sequence: CASSQDLEQGLSYEQYF. The DNA of the CDR3 is TGCGCCAGCAGCCAAGATTTAGAACAGGGATTGTCCTACGAGCAGTACTTC.

This clone came up once. This sequence joins TRBV9 and TRBJ2-2, with 7 bases aligning to TRBD1. V lost 4 bases to trimming and J lost 1 base; unmatched junction nucleotides: 4. The CDR3 runs 15 residues. Germline loops: CDR1 SGDLS, CDR2 YYNGEE. The CDR3 reads CASSTRDRNTGELFF. CDR3 bases: TGTGCCAGCAGCACCCGGGACAGGAACACCGGGGAGCTGTTTTTT.

The V call is TRBV28, the J call TRBJ2-7; no clear D gene. Germline V gives CDR1 MDHEN, CDR2 SYDVKM. The CDR3 contains 15 residues. With 4 bases removed from V and 1 base from J, the gap between germline ends came to 14 bases. The CDR3 loop reads CASSSPRPVSYEQYF. The CDR3 DNA is TGTGCCAGCAGTTCCCCGCGGCCGGTGTCCTACGAGCAGTACTTC. The full variable domain, its missing parts supplied by reference TRBV28 and TRBJ2-7, is DVKVTQSSRYLVKRTGEKVFLECVQDMDHENMFWYRQDPGLGLRLIYFSYDVKMKEKGDIPEGYSVSREKKERFSLILESASTNQTSMYLCASSSPRPVSYEQYFGPGTRLTVT.

V and J are TRBV28 and TRBJ2-1; D possibly corresponds to TRBD2 (6 bases). Germline V lookup: CDR1 MDHEN, CDR2 SYDVKM. The CDR3 runs 15 residues. V lost 8 bases, J lost 0 bases, and 14 bases lay in between. Here the CDR3 DNA reads TGTGCCAGCCGGGAATTGGGGGGCTCCTACAATGAGCAGTTCTTC. Amino acid sequence: CASRELGGSYNEQFF.

V and J are TRBV9 and TRBJ1-4, with 7 nucleotides matching TRBD1. J was trimmed by 4 bases and V by 4 bases; bases with no gene match: 7. CDR3 size: 15 residues. Germline V gene sequence: CDR1 SGDLS, CDR2 YYNGEE. The CDR3 nucleotides read TGTGCCAGCAGCCTGAGGGGGACAGTTAATGAAAAACTGTTTTTT. This sequence encodes CASSLRGTVNEKLFF.

This chain uses TRBV11-2 with TRBJ1-1, with D unclear. V lost 0 bases and J lost 1, with 3 bases in between. The CDR3 covers 13 residues. Germline V gene lookup returns CDR1 SGHAT and CDR2 FQNNGV. The CDR3: CASSLEGNTEAFF. Written as DNA, the CDR3 is TGTGCCAGCAGCTTAGAGGGGAACACTGAAGCTTTCTTT. Full variable domain (remainder filled in from reference TRBV11-2 and TRBJ1-1): EAGVAQSPRYKIIEKRQSVAFWCNPISGHATLYWYQQILGQGPKLLIQFQNNGVVDDSQLPKDRFSAERLKGVDSTLKIQPAKLEDSAVYLCASSLEGNTEAFFGQGTRLTVV.

The DNA of the CDR3 is TGTGCCAGCAGCGGGGGACTAGCGGGCCCGAACACCGGGGAGCTGTTTTTT. Amino acids: CASSGGLAGPNTGELFF. The chain links TRBV9 to TRBJ2-2, with 12 bases matching TRBD2. The length of the CDR3 is 17 residues. V lost 3 bases to trimming and J lost 0 bases; unmatched junction nucleotides: 3. Germline-derived CDR1 and CDR2 are SGDLS and YYNGEE.

The chain employs TRBV7-9 and TRBJ2-7; no clear D gene. The V end was cut by 1 base, the J end by 6 bases, with 19 bases between. The CDR3 is 16 amino acids. Germline loops: CDR1 SEHNR, CDR2 FQNEAQ (reference sequence). In DNA form, the CDR3 reads TGTGCCAGCAGCTTAGGGTTGAGGTACACCCCCTTCGAGCAGTACTTC. As protein: CASSLGLRYTPFEQYF.

The genes are TRBV28 and TRBJ2-7, with D possibly matching TRBD2 (7 bases). Germline V gives CDR1 MDHEN, CDR2 SYDVKM. The CDR3 extends over 14 amino acids. The ends were cut back, 7 bases at V and 0 bases at J, with 13 bases in the middle. This CDR3 reads CASNLGGGSYEQYF. The CDR3 region has the DNA TGTGCCAGCAACCTAGGGGGGGGCTCCTACGAGCAGTACTTC.

The V and J genes are TRBV7-9 and TRBJ2-2; D uncertain. The V gene lost 6 bases and the J gene lost 2 bases, with 4 bases spanning the gap. Germline CDR1 is SEHNR and CDR2 is FQNEAQ (reference sequence). There are 12 residues in the CDR3. The CDR3 sequence is CASSRNTGELFF. The CDR3 nucleotides read TGTGCCAGCAGTCGAAACACCGGGGAGCTGTTTTTT.

The J gene is TRBJ2-1, the V gene TRBV19; D remains ambiguous. This CDR3 comprises 12 residues. V was clipped by 5 bases and J by 6 bases, with 8 bases between them. Germline CDR1 and CDR2: LNHDA and SQIVND (reference sequence). The CDR3 is CASSLDRNEQFF. DNA for the CDR3: TGTGCCAGTAGTTTGGACCGCAATGAGCAGTTCTTC.

This chain links TRBV7-9 with TRBJ1-2; weak D call: TRBD1 (6 bases). The germline CDR1 and CDR2 sequences are SEHNR and FQNEAQ (reference sequence). V shed 3 bases and J shed 7 bases, with 18 bases lying between them. CDR3 size: 15 residues. The CDR3: CASSLGGGGAGGYTF. DNA of the CDR3: TGTGCCAGCAGCTTGGGCGGTGGGGGGGCCGGTGGCTACACCTTC.

The genes are TRBV6-5 and TRBJ1-1; the match to TRBD1 covers 9 bases. Germline-derived CDR1 and CDR2 are MNHEY and SVGAGI. The junction had 10 bases not matched to a gene; V was cut back by 6 bases and J by 5 bases. The CDR3 sequence is 15 residues long. CDR3 sequence: CASRRDRDFRTEAFF. As DNA, the CDR3 is TGTGCCAGCAGGCGGGACAGGGATTTTAGGACTGAAGCTTTCTTT.

This clone was recorded a few times. The V call is TRBV7-9, the J call TRBJ2-1, with D perhaps TRBD2 (5 bases). V gave up 4 bases and J gave up 7 bases, with 14 bases separating them. CDR3 length equals 14 residues. Germline CDR1 reads SEHNR; CDR2 reads FQNEAQ (reference sequence). The CDR3 here is CASSSGGRLNEQFF. The CDR3 DNA is TGTGCCAGCAGCTCCGGAGGCCGCTTAAATGAGCAGTTCTTC.

V gene TRBV7-9 combines with J gene TRBJ1-5; no clear D gene. The V end lost 5 bases, the J end lost 3 bases, and 11 bases lay between the germline ends. The CDR3 sequence is 14 residues long. Germline CDR1 SEHNR, CDR2 FQNEAQ (reference sequence). The CDR3 DNA is TGTGCCAGCAGCCTGGACGGTTTCAATCAGCCCCAGCATTTT. Protein sequence: CASSLDGFNQPQHF. Full variable domain (missing parts from reference TRBV7-9 and TRBJ1-5): DTGVSQNPRHKITKRGQNVTFRCDPISEHNRLYWYRQTLGQGPEFLTYFQNEAQLEKSRLLSDRFSAERPKGSFSTLEIQRTEQGDSAMYLCASSLDGFNQPQHFGDGTRLSIL.

The rearrangement links TRBV6-5 to TRBJ1-2, with 7 positions matching TRBD1. CDR1 is MNHEY, CDR2 SVGAGI, per germline. V was pared by 5 bases and J by 7 bases, with 13 bases of the junction left unmatched. The CDR3 totals 15 residues. The CDR3 here is CASSLDRAAGGGYTF. In DNA form, the CDR3 reads TGTGCCAGCAGTCTCGACAGGGCGGCAGGGGGTGGCTACACCTTC.

This clone was observed once. The genes are TRBV27 and TRBJ2-1, with D perhaps matching TRBD1 or TRBD2 (6 bases each). The germline V and J ends were trimmed by 4 bases and 1 base, with 14 bases remaining between them. The germline V gene has CDR1 MNHEY and CDR2 SMNVEV (reference sequence). This CDR3 has 16 residues. This chain's CDR3 is CASSSLGGLSYNEQFF. The CDR3 region has the DNA TGTGCCAGCAGTTCCCTCGGGGGCTTATCCTACAATGAGCAGTTCTTC.

This chain joins TRBV11-3 and TRBJ2-1; 7 bases map to TRBD1. This CDR3 has 14 residues. The ends lost 4 bases at V and 5 bases at J; junction bases unmatched: 5. Germline values: CDR1 SGHNT, CDR2 YENEEA. CDR3 nucleotides: TGTGCCAGCAGCTCCGGGACAGCCGACAATGAGCAGTTCTTC. This translates into CASSSGTADNEQFF.

In regard to this clone: One end of the junction varies from germline; a read error may be responsible. The chain is built from TRBV2 and TRBJ1-1; D call uncertain. This CDR3 has 14 residues. Germline CDR1 and CDR2: SNHLY and FYNNEI. The CDR3 loop reads CASISGRVNTEAFF. In nucleotides, the CDR3 is TGTGCCAGCATATCGGGAAGGGTGAATACTGAAGCTTTCTTT.

The gene calls are TRBV19 and TRBJ1-2; D remains ambiguous. V shed 7 bases and J shed 8 bases, with 17 bases lying between them. This CDR3 has 13 residues. Germline V CDR1 and CDR2: LNHDA, SQIVND (reference sequence). DNA of the CDR3: TGTGCCAGTACCCCCTCTCGGAGATCAGGCTACACCTTC. Encoded protein: CASTPSRRSGYTF.

In its sample, this clone was seen once. CDR3: CASTSDTPSVTDTQYF. CDR3 in DNA: TGTGCCAGTACCTCAGACACTCCGTCTGTCACAGATACGCAGTATTTT. The chain employs TRBV19 and TRBJ2-3; no reliable D call. V was clipped by 7 bases and J by 2 bases, with 19 bases between them. This CDR3 has 16 residues. The germline gives CDR1 LNHDA, CDR2 SQIVND (reference sequence).

The rearrangement links TRBV5-6 to TRBJ1-5; tentatively, D is TRBD1 (6 bases). Germline V gene lookup returns CDR1 SGHDT and CDR2 YYEEEE. V shed 2 bases and J shed 6 bases, with 9 bases lying between them. The length of the CDR3 is 13 residues. CDR3: CASSFSRGQPQHF. As DNA, the CDR3 is TGTGCCAGCAGCTTTTCCAGGGGTCAGCCCCAGCATTTT.

The V call is TRBV9, the J call TRBJ2-7; D perhaps matches TRBD2 (7 bases). Trimming stripped 3 bases from V and 4 bases from J, with 20 bases between. The CDR3 loop spans 16 amino acids. Germline assignment: CDR1 SGDLS and CDR2 YYNGEE. The CDR3 bases are TGTGCCAGCAGCGGAGGGAGGGACACCTTTTGGTACGAGCAGTACTTC. It specifies CASSGGRDTFWYEQYF.

The genes are TRBV6-5 and TRBJ2-3; 8 bases are shared with TRBD2. This CDR3 comprises 14 residues. Trimming at V came to 8 bases and at J to 1 base, leaving 5 bases not matched to a gene. The germline CDR1 and CDR2 sequences are MNHEY and SVGAGI. The chain's CDR3 is CASAPAGGTDTQYF. The CDR3 nucleotides read TGTGCCAGCGCCCCAGCGGGGGGCACAGATACGCAGTATTTT.

The chain uses TRBV4-3 and TRBJ1-6; a possible D gene is TRBD1 (5 bases). Germline V gives CDR1 LGHNA, CDR2 YSLEER. The CDR3 consists of 17 residues. V gave up 5 bases and J gave up 2 bases, with 16 bases separating them. CDR3 residues: CASSIYRDLTYNSPLHF. In nucleotides, the CDR3 is TGCGCCAGCAGCATATACCGGGACCTAACCTATAATTCACCCCTCCACTTT.

This chain joins TRBV4-1 and TRBJ2-1; 7 positions agree with TRBD2. Unmatched junction bases numbered 7, after V lost 5 bases and J lost 0 bases. Looked up from germline, CDR1 is MGHRA and CDR2 is YSYEKL. The CDR3 is 16 amino acids. The CDR3 region is CASSYESGVSYNEQFF. The DNA for the CDR3 is TGCGCCAGCAGCTACGAAAGCGGGGTCTCCTACAATGAGCAGTTCTTC.

The gene calls are TRBV9 and TRBJ2-3; 12 nucleotides align to TRBD2. Losses at the gene ends were 0 bases for V and 2 bases for J; bases not matched to a gene: 13. Germline loops: CDR1 SGDLS, CDR2 YYNGEE. The CDR3 is 20 amino acids. This chain's CDR3 is CASSVASDPLAGGFTDTQYF. The CDR3 DNA sequence: TGTGCCAGCAGCGTAGCTTCCGATCCTCTAGCGGGGGGGTTCACAGATACGCAGTATTTT.

The chain couples TRBV27 to TRBJ2-7; 8 positions agree with TRBD1. The V gene's germline CDR1 is MNHEY and CDR2 SMNVEV (reference sequence). The CDR3 is made up of 15 amino acids. The ends lost 5 bases at V and 3 bases at J; junction bases unmatched: 9. The DNA of the CDR3 is TGTGCCAGCAGTGCACCGGGACAGGACTACTACGAGCAGTACTTC. Its protein is CASSAPGQDYYEQYF.